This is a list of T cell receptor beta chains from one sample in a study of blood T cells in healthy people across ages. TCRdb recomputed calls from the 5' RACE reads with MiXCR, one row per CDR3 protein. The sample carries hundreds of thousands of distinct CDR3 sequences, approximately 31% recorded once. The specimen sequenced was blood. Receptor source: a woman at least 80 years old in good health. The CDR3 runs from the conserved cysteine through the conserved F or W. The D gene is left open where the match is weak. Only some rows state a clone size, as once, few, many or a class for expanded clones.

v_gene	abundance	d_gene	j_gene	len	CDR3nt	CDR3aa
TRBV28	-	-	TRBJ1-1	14	TGTGCCAGCAGTTTAGCGGGTTGGGACACTGAAGCTTTCTTT	CASSLAGWDTEAFF
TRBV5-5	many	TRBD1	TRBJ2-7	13	TGTGCCAGCAGTAAGGACAGGGTGACCGAGCAGTACTTC	CASSKDRVTEQYF
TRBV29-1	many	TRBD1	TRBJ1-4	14	TGCAGCGTCTTTGACAGGGGGCGGTATGAAAAACTGTTTTTT	CSVFDRGRYEKLFF
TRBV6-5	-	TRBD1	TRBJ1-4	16	TGTGCCAGCAGTTACTTCCCCGGGACAGGGGGGGAAAAACTGTTTTTT	CASSYFPGTGGEKLFF
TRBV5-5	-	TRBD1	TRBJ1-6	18	TGTGCCAGCAGCCAGTATATCTCCGGGACAGGGAATAATTCACCCCTCCACTTT	CASSQYISGTGNNSPLHF
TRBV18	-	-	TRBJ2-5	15	TGTGCCAGCTCACCACTGAGTCAAAACCAAGAGACCCAGTACTTC	CASSPLSQNQETQYF
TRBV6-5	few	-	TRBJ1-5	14	TGTGCCAGCAGTAACTCAGGGGGCAATCAGCCCCAGCATTTT	CASSNSGGNQPQHF
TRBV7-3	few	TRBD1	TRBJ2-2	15	TGTGCCAGCAGCTTTGGGACAGGGGGCACCGGGGAGCTGTTTTTT	CASSFGTGGTGELFF
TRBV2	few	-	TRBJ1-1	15	TGTGCCAGCAGCGACGTTTCGGGGGGAAGGACTGAAGCTTTCTTT	CASSDVSGGRTEAFF
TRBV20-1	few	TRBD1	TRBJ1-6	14	TGCAGTGCCCACAGGGGGCCGCAAAATTCACCCCTCCACTTT	CSAHRGPQNSPLHF
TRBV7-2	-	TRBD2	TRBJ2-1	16	TGTGCCAGCAGCTTAGGAGCGGGAGTCCCCTACAATGAGCAGTTCTTC	CASSLGAGVPYNEQFF
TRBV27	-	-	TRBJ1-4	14	TGTGCCAGCAGGTCGGCAGGGGAAGGTGAAAAACTGTTTTTT	CASRSAGEGEKLFF
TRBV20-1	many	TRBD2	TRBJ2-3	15	TGCAGTGCCAAGACTAGCGGGGGCCGAGGAGATACGCAGTATTTT	CSAKTSGGRGDTQYF
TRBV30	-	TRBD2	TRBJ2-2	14	TGTGCCTGGGCGACTAGCGCACACACCGGGGAGCTGTTTTTT	CAWATSAHTGELFF
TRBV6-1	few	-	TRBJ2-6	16	TGTGCCAGCAGTGCCCGGGGAGGGGGGGGGGCCAACGTCCTGACTTTC	CASSARGGGGANVLTF
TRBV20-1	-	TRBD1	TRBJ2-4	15	TGCAGTGCTAGAGCGTGGGACAGGTTAAGTCGGGAGCAGTACTTC	CSARAWDRLSREQYF
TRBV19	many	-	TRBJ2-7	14	TGTGCCAGTAGTGGAGCACAGGGTCCCGGCGAGCAGTACTTC	CASSGAQGPGEQYF
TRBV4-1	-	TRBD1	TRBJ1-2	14	TGCGCCAGCAACCAAGACAGGGGGCAGGATGGCTACACCTTC	CASNQDRGQDGYTF
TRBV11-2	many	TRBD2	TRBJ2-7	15	TGTGCCAGCAGCTTGCTAGCGGGGGGGCAATACGAGCAGTACTTC	CASSLLAGGQYEQYF
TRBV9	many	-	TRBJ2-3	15	TGTGCCAGCAGCGTAGATCCAGGGGGCACAGATACGCAGTATTTT	CASSVDPGGTDTQYF
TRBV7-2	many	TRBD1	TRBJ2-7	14	TGTGCCAGCAGCACCGGGACAGGAGCGGGCGAGCAGTACTTC	CASSTGTGAGEQYF
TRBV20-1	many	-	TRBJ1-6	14	TGCAGTGCTAGTTCGGTGGGGCGTAATTCACCCCTCCACTTT	CSASSVGRNSPLHF
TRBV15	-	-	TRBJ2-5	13	TGTGCCACCAGCAGAGAAAGGGGAGAGACCCAGTACTTC	CATSRERGETQYF
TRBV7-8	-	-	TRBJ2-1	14	TGTGCCAGCAGCTTGGTCAGTGCAGGGGCTGAGCAGTTCTTC	CASSLVSAGAEQFF
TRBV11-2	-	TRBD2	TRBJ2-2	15	TGTGCCAGCAGCCCACAGTGGGAGCGGGGCGGGGAGCTGTTTTTT	CASSPQWERGGELFF
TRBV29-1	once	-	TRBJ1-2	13	TGCAGCGTTGAAGCCGACAGACTGAGGGGCTACACCTTC	CSVEADRLRGYTF
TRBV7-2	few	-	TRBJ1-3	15	TGTGCCAGCAGCTTGGGCATTAACTCTGGAAACACCATATATTTT	CASSLGINSGNTIYF
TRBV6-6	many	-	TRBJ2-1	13	TGTGCCAGCAGTTACTCGAAAGTCAATGAGCAGTTCTTC	CASSYSKVNEQFF
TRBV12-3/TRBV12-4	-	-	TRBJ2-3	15	TGTGCCAGCAGTTCTGGAAGAGCGAGCGCAGATACGCAGTATTTT	CASSSGRASADTQYF
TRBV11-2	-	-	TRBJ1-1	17	TGTGCCAGCAGCTTAGACTCCGGGATGGGGGGTATGACTGAAGCTTTCTTT	CASSLDSGMGGMTEAFF
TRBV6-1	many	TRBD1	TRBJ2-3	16	TGTGCCAGCAGTGCAAAGGGGACAGGGTTCGCAGATACGCAGTATTTT	CASSAKGTGFADTQYF
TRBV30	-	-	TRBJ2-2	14	TGTGCCTGGAGTGTACCCGGGGAGGCCGGGGAGCTGTTTTTT	CAWSVPGEAGELFF
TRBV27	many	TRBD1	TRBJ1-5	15	TGTGCCAGCAAATCAGGGGGCGGGAGCAATCAGCCCCAGCATTTT	CASKSGGGSNQPQHF
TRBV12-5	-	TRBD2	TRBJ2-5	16	TGTGCTAGTGGTCCCAGCCGAGTCGTGGGGGGGGAGACCCAGTACTTC	CASGPSRVVGGETQYF
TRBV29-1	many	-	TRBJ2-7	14	TGCAGCGTTGAAGATGGATCAGGGACCTACGAGCAGTACTTC	CSVEDGSGTYEQYF
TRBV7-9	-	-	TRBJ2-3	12	TGTGCCAGCAGCTTAGTTGCGGATACGAAGTATTTT	CASSLVADTKYF
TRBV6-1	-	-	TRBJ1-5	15	TGTGCCAGCAGACCCGTGGGGGGAACGAATCAGCCCCAGCATTTT	CASRPVGGTNQPQHF
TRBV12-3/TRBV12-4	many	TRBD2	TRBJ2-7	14	TGTGCCAGCAGTTTTGGCGGGGGGTCCTACGAGCAGTACTTC	CASSFGGGSYEQYF
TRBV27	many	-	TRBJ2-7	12	TGTGCCAGCCGAGGGGGGGGGAGGGAGCAGTACTTC	CASRGGGREQYF
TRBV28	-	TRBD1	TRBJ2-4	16	TGTGCCAGCAGTGCTATGGACGGACAGGTTGGGGTGGTTCAGTACTTC	CASSAMDGQVGVVQYF
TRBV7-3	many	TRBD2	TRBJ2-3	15	TGTGCCAGCAGCCAACTAGCGTCTAGCACAGATACGCAGTATTTT	CASSQLASSTDTQYF
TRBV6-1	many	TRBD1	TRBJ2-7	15	TGTGCCAGAAGTTTCGGACAGGGGCCGACCTACGAGCAGTACTTC	CARSFGQGPTYEQYF
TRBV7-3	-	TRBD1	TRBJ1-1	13	TGTGCCAGCAGCGGGACCGGGACAGCCGAAGCTTTCTTT	CASSGTGTAEAFF
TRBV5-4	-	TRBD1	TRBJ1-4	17	TGTGCCAGCAGCTTGGCGCAGGGGGACGCAACTAATGAAAAACTGTTTTTT	CASSLAQGDATNEKLFF
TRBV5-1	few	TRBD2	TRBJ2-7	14	TGCGCCGGCAGCTCGACTAGCGGACCCTACGAGCAGTACTTC	CAGSSTSGPYEQYF